This passage covers 3 T cell receptor beta chains from one sample sequenced in a study of cytomegalovirus exposure and HLA in healthy donors. Clones were read by immunoSEQ multiplex PCR, and TCRdb kept only the in-frame ones, dropping some. The sample consists of about 68,000 clones, about 91% of them appearing once. The sample comprised PBMCs. The receptors come from a man between 18 and 29 years old in good health and CMV-seronegative.

The chain joins TRBV9 to TRBJ2-7, with TRBD1 matching 10 bases. CDR1 SGDLS and CDR2 YYNGEE come from the germline V gene. V shed 4 bases, J shed 8 bases, and the junction held 12 bases outside the gene matches. The CDR3 is 15 amino acids. Here the CDR3 reads CASSSGGTGAAQQYF. The CDR3, as DNA: TGTGCCAGCAGCTCAGGCGGGACAGGGGCCGCCCAGCAGTACTTC.

A remark on this clone: Other DNA sequences from this sample encode an identical CDR3 as well. The genes are TRBV28 and TRBJ2-7; no clear D gene. The CDR3 length is 12 residues. Germline V gives CDR1 MDHEN, CDR2 SYDVKM. Trimming took off 1 base at V and 1 base at J, with 2 bases between the two ends. CDR3 sequence: CASSLSSYEQYF. CDR3 DNA sequence: TGTGCCAGCAGTTTATCGTCCTACGAGCAGTACTTC.

The CDR3 region is CASSLGGATDTGELFF. The CDR3, as DNA: TGTGCCAGCAGCTTGGGAGGAGCGACGGACACCGGGGAGCTGTTTTTT. The chain joins TRBV5-6 to TRBJ2-2, with D unresolved. This CDR3 is built from 16 residues. Germline V gene lookup returns CDR1 SGHDT and CDR2 YYEEEE. With 0 bases removed from V and 3 bases from J, the gap between germline ends came to 12 bases. Together with reference TRBV5-6 and TRBJ2-2, the CDR3 gives the full variable domain: DAGVTQSPTHLIKTRGQQVTLRCSPKSGHDTVSWYQQALGQGPQFIFQYYEEEERQRGNFPDRFSGHQFPNYSSELNVNALLLGDSALYLCASSLGGATDTGELFFGEGSRLTVL.